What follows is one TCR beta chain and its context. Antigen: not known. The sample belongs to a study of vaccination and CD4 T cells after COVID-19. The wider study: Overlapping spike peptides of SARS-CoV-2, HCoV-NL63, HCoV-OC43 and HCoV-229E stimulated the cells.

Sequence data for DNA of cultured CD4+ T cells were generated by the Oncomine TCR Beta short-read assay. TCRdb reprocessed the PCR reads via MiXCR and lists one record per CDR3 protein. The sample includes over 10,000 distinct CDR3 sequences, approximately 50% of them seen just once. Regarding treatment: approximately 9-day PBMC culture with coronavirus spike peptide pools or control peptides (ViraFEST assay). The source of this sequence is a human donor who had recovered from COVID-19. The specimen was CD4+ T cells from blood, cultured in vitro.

CDR3: CASSLDPGTGGDGYTF. The CDR3 DNA is TGTGCCAGCAGCTTAGACCCCGGGACCGGAGGAGATGGCTACACCTTC. The chain employs TRBV7-2 and TRBJ1-2; D is possibly TRBD1 (5 bases). The CDR3 has 16 amino acids. Trimming shortened V by 1 base and J by 6 bases, and 18 bases separated the two germline ends. Germline CDR1 and CDR2: SGHTA and FQGNSA.